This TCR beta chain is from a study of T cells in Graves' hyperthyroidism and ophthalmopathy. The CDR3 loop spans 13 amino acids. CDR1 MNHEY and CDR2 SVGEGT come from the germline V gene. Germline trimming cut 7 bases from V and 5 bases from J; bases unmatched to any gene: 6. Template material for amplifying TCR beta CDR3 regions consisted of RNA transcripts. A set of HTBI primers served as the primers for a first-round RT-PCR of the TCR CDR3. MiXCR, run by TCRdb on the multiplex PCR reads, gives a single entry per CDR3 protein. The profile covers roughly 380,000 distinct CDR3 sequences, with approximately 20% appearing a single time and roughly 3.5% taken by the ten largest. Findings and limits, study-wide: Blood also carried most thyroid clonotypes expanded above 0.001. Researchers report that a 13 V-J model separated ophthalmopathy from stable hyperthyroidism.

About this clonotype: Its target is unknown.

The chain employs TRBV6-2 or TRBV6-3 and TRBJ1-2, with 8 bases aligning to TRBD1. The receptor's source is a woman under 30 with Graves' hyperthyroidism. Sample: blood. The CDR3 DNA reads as TGTGCCAGCACCGAGGGACAGGATTATGGCTACACCTTC. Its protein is CASTEGQDYGYTF.